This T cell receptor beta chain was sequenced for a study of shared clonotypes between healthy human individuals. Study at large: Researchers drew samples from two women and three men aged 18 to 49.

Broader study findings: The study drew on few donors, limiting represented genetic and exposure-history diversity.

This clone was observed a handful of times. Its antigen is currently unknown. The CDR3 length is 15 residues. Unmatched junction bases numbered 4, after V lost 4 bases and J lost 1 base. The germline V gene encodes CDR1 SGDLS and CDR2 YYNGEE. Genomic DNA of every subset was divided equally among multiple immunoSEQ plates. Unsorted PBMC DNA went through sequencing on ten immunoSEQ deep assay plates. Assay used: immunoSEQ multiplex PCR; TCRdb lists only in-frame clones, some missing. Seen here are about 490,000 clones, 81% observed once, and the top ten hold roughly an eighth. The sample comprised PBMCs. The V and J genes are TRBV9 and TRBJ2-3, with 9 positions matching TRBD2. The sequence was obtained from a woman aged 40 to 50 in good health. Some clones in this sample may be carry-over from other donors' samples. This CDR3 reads CASSSRLAGTDTQYF. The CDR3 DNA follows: TGTGCCAGCAGCTCCCGACTAGCGGGCACAGATACGCAGTATTTT.